This TCR beta chain was identified during a study of blood T cell repertoires in COVID-19. J lost 6 bases, V lost 5 bases, and 4 bases had no gene match. The CDR3 has 15 amino acids. Germline CDR1 reads LNHDA; CDR2 reads SQIVND (reference sequence). Measured with immunoSEQ multiplex PCR; TCRdb has only the in-frame clones, and not every one. The data show under 300,000 clones, about 85% seen once. The V and J genes are TRBV19 and TRBJ2-1; 13 bases agree with TRBD2. The sequence was collected from a human donor in a cohort sampled during active COVID-19. Sequencing was performed on peripheral blood. The CDR3 region is CASSSTSGRANEQFF. Here the CDR3 DNA reads TGTGCCAGTAGTTCTACTAGCGGGAGGGCCAATGAGCAGTTCTTC.